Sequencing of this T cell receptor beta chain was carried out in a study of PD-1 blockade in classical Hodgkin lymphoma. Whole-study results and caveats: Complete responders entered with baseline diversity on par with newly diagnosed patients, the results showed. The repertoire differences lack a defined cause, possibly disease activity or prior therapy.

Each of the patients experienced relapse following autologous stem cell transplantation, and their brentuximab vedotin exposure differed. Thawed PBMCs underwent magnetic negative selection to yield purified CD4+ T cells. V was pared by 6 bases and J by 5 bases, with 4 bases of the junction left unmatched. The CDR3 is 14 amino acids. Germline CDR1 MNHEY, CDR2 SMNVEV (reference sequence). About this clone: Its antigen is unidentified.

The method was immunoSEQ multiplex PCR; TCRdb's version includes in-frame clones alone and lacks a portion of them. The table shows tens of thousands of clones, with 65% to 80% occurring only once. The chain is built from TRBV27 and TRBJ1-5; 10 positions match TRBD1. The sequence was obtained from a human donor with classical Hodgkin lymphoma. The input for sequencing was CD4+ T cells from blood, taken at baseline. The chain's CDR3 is CASSLTGGDQPQHF. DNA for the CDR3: TGTGCCAGCAGCCTGACAGGGGGCGATCAGCCCCAGCATTTT.